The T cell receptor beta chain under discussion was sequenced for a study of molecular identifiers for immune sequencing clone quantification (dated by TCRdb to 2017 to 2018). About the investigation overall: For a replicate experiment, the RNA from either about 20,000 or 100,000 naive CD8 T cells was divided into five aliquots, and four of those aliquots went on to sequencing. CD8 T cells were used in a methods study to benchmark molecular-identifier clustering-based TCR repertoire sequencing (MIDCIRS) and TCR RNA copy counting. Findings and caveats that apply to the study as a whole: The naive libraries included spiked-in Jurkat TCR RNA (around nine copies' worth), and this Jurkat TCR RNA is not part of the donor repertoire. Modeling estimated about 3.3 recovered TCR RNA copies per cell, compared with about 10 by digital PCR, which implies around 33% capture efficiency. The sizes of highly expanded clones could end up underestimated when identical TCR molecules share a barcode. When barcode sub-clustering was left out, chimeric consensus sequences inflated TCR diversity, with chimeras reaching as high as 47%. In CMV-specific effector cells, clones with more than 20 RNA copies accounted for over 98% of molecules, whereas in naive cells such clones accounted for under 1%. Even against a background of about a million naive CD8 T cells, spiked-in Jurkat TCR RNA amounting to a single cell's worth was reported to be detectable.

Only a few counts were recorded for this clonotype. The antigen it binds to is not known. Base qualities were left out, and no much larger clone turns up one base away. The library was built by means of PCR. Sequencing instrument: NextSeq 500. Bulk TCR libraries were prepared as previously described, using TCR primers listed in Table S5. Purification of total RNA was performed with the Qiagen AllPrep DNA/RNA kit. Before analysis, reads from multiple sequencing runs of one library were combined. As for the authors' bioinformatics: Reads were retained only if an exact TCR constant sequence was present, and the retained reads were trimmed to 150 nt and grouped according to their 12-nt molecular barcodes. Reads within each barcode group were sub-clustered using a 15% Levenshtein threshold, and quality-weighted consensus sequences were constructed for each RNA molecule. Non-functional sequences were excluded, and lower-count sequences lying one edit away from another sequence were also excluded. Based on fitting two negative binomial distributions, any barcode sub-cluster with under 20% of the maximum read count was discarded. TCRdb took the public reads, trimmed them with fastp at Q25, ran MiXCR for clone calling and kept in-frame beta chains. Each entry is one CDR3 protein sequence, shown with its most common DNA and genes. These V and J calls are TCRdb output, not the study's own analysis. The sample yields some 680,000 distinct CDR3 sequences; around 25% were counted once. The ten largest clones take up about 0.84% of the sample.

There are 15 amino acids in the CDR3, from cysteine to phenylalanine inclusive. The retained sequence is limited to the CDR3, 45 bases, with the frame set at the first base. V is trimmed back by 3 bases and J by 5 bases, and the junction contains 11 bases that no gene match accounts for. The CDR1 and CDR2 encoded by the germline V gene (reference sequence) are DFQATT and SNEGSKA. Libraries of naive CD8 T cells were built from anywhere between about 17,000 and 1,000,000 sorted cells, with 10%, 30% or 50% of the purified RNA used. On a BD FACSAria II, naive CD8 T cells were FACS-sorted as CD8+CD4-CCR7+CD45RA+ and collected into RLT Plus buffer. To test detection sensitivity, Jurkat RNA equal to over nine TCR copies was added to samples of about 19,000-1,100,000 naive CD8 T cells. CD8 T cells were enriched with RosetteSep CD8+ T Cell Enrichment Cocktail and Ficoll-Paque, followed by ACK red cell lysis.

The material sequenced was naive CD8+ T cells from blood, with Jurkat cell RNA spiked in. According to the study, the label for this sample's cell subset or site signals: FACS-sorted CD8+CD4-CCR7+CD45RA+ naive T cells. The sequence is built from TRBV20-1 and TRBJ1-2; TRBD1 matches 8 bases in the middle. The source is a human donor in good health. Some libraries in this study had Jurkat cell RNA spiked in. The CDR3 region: CSARLTGTGPYGYTF. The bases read TGCAGTGCTAGGTTAACCGGGACAGGCCCTTATGGCTACACCTTC.